The text below deals with one T cell receptor (beta chain). No antigen is known for it. This specimen comes from a study of T cell responses to AZD1222 COVID-19 vaccine. Overall study results and limits: The breadth and depth of Spike-specific TCRs increased once two AZD1222 doses had been given.

Trimming removed 4 bases at V and 5 bases at J, with 11 bases between. Germline V gives CDR1 MNHEY, CDR2 SVGAGI. The CDR3 is 13 amino acids. The protocol was immunoSEQ multiplex PCR, while the TCRdb copy is restricted to in-frame clones and leaves out a portion. The sample shows some 120,000 clones, 80% to 90% of them seen only once. The receptor comes from an adult who received the AZD1222 COVID-19 vaccine. The V and J genes are TRBV6-5 and TRBJ1-1; D is undetermined. This sample comprised peripheral blood, obtained 28 days after the second AZD1222 dose. The CDR3 loop is CASSFGPGTEAFF. CDR3 DNA: TGTGCCAGCAGTTTCGGGCCGGGGACTGAAGCTTTCTTT.